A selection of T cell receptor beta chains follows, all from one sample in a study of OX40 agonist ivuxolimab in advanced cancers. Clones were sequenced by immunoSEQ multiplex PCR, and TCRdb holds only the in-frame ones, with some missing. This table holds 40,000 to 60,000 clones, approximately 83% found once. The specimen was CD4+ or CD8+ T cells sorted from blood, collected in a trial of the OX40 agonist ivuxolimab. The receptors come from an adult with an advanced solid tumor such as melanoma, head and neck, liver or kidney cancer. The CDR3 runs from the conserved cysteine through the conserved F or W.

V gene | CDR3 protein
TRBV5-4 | CASSTAGTDTQYF
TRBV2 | CASRVDTLVPEAFF
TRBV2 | CASRSGTGNYGYTF
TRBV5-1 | CASSLGSGATDTQYF
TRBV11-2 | CASSLAFNREGNGYTF
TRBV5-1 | CASSKAGTGGYEQYF
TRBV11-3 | CASSLRHARDEQYF
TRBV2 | CARGGSPFYPYEQYF
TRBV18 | CASSPGRNQPQHF
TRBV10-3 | CATSVGGGPYNEQFF
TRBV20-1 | CSAPSGNTIYF
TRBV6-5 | CASRPGTGVGYTF
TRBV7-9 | CASRPSGGPPGAFF
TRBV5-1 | CASSFDGVRNNEKLFF
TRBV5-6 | CASSFSYEQYF
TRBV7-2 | CASSLGPSGVADTQYF
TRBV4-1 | CASSQDQVPFF
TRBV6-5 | CASGSGEGNSPLHF
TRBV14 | CASSLAPENTEAFF
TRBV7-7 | CASSRIAGAETQYF
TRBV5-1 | CASSLRLAGAYQETQYF
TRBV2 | CASSRTGGFDEQYF
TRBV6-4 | CASRRDDRGEPIQHF
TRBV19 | CASSAKSTYQYF
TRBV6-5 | CASTRGYTGELFF
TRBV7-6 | CASSFQVEQYF
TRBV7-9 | CASSLLDEQFF
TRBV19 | CASSLGQGGPYEQYF
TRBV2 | CASSEGGRVGSPLHF
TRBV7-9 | CASSLRDKYEQYF
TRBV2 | CASSGGQGMSGYEQYF
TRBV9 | CASSSGTANNSPLHF
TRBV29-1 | CSVHLGALQGTQYF
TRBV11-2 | CASSGIKVSGPDTQYF
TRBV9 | CASSVATANEQFF
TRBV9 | CASSVGSGTYEQYF
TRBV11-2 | CASSLGTQETQYF